Listed here are 4 T cell receptor beta chains from one sample, sequenced in a study of blood T cell repertoires in COVID-19 (dated by TCRdb to the early 2020s). Receptor amplification or capture employed the immunoSEQ multiplex PCR assay. The table comes from immuneACCESS by way of TCRdb, which keeps in-frame sequences with V and J called. Part of the clones is missing from these tables; in studies checked, under half for an unresolved V gene and the rest for unknown reasons. Across this sample there are about 180,000 clones, with approximately 80% seen only once. More than 1.5% of the sample goes to the ten largest clones. The sequencing input was peripheral blood. Receptors originate from a human donor in a cohort sampled during active COVID-19.

The chain's CDR3 is CASSHYRDTRNQPQHF. The DNA of the CDR3 is TGCGCCAGCAGCCATTACCGGGACACCAGAAATCAGCCCCAGCATTTT. V is TRBV4-1 and J is TRBJ1-5; possible D gene TRBD1, 6 bases. The V end lost 3 bases, the J end lost 4 bases, and 16 bases lay between the germline ends. Germline assignment: CDR1 MGHRA and CDR2 YSYEKL. The CDR3 runs 16 residues.

This rearrangement joins TRBV24-1 to TRBJ1-1; D not resolved. V was pared by 4 bases and J by 4 bases, with 9 bases between. The CDR3 runs 13 residues. The germline V gene encodes CDR1 KGHDR and CDR2 SFDVKD. CDR3 DNA sequence: TGTGCCACCAGTGAACTGGGCCGCACTGAAGCTTTCTTT. This translates into CATSELGRTEAFF.

The chain combines TRBV7-8 with TRBJ1-5; 9 bases are a match to TRBD1. Germline values: CDR1 SGHVS, CDR2 FQNEAQ. This CDR3 contains 19 residues. Unmatched junction bases numbered 19, after V lost 4 bases and J lost 6 bases. DNA for the CDR3: TGTGCCAGCAGCTCATCAACGACAAAGTTCGGGACAGGGATTCAGCCCCAGCATTTT. It encodes CASSSSTTKFGTGIQPQHF.

This CDR3 reads CASSHPRGRSYEQYF. As DNA, the CDR3 is TGTGCCAGCAGCCACCCAAGGGGCAGATCCTACGAGCAGTACTTC. The gene calls are TRBV3-1 (or the pseudogene TRBV3-2) and TRBJ2-7, with D perhaps TRBD1 (5 bases). CDR3 length: 15 amino acids. The germline V and J ends were trimmed by 3 bases and 1 base, with 13 bases remaining between them. From germline, CDR1 is LGHDT and CDR2 YNNKEL (reference sequence).